The clone carrying this T cell receptor (beta chain) was picked up a small number of times. In terms of age and location, participants ranged from roughly 18 to 90 years and lived in about two dozen US areas. The CDR3 loop spans 14 amino acids. CDR1 SEHNR and CDR2 FQNEAQ come from the germline V gene (reference sequence). The J segment lost 5 bases and the V segment lost 4 bases, leaving 5 bases of the junction unmatched. Sequenced by immunoSEQ multiplex PCR; TCRdb stores in-frame clones only, minus some. This table holds some 150,000 clones, 65% to 85% found once. This record belongs to a study of blood T cell repertoires in COVID-19. On the study more broadly: Some COVID-19 samples were acute and others convalescent; all came from the United States, Italy and Spain. From T cells, B-cell-depleted T cells, or PBMCs came the material, which was cDNA or gDNA.

The origin of this receptor is a woman in her forties or fifties in a cohort exposed to, infected with or recovered from COVID-19 (not recorded which). The rearrangement links TRBV7-9 to TRBJ1-5, with 7 bases aligning to TRBD1. Source material: PBMCs or T cells enriched from blood (not recorded which). The CDR3: CASSSGTDYQPQHF. Here the CDR3 DNA reads TGTGCCAGCAGCTCCGGGACAGATTATCAGCCCCAGCATTTT. Together with reference TRBV7-9 and TRBJ1-5, the CDR3 gives the full variable domain: DTGVSQNPRHKITKRGQNVTFRCDPISEHNRLYWYRQTLGQGPEFLTYFQNEAQLEKSRLLSDRFSAERPKGSFSTLEIQRTEQGDSAMYLCASSSGTDYQPQHFGDGTRLSIL.